This T cell receptor beta chain comes out of a study of blood T cell repertoires in COVID-19. On the study more broadly: Spain, Italy and the United States supplied samples that represented acute and convalescent COVID-19. Nucleic acid was either cDNA or gDNA, and it came from T cells, B-cell-depleted T cells, or PBMCs.

Patients from Seattle were sampled longitudinally, starting during active infection. In the original processing: Reference gene primer amplification gave nucleated cell count estimates. Here immunoSEQ multiplex PCR was the method, and the copy in TCRdb shows in-frame clones only, minus some. V and J calls and clone size are those listed in that table; D and trimming were worked out from the DNA. This table holds under 110,000 clones, about three quarters found once. V lost 0 bases to trimming and J lost 0 bases, with 8 bases between them. The length of the CDR3 is 15 residues. From germline, CDR1 is SGHVS and CDR2 FQNEAQ.

This TCR was recovered from an older man with COVID-19, enrolled during active disease. Sequenced: peripheral blood. This chain connects TRBV7-8 to TRBJ1-2; a possible D gene is TRBD1 (5 bases). The CDR3 sequence is CASSLAGATNYGYTF. DNA of the CDR3: TGTGCCAGCAGCTTAGCAGGGGCGACTAACTATGGCTACACCTTC.